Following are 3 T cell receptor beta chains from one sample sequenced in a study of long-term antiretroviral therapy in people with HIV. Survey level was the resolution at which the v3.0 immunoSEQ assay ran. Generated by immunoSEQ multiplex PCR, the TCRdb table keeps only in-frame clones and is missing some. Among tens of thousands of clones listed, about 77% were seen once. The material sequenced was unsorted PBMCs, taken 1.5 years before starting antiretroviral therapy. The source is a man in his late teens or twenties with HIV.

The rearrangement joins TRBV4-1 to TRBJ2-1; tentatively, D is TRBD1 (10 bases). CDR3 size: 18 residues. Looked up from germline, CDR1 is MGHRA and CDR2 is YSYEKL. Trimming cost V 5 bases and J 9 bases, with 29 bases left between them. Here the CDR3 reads CASSDRGLGGRGPREQFF. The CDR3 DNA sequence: TGCGCCAGCAGCGACAGGGGGCTGGGCGGGAGGGGTCCTCGTGAGCAGTTCTTC.

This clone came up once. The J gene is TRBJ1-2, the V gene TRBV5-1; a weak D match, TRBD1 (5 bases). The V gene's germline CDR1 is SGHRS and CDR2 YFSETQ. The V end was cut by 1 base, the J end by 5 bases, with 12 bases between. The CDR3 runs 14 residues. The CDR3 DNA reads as TGCGCCAGCAGCTTGTTGTCAGGGAGTTATGGCTACACCTTC. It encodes CASSLLSGSYGYTF.

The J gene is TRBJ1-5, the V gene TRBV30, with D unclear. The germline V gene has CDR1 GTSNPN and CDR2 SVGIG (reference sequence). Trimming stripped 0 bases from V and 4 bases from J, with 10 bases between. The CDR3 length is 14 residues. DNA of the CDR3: TGTGCCTGGAGTGTACAAAGCAGGAATCAGCCCCAGCATTTT. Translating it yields CAWSVQSRNQPQHF.